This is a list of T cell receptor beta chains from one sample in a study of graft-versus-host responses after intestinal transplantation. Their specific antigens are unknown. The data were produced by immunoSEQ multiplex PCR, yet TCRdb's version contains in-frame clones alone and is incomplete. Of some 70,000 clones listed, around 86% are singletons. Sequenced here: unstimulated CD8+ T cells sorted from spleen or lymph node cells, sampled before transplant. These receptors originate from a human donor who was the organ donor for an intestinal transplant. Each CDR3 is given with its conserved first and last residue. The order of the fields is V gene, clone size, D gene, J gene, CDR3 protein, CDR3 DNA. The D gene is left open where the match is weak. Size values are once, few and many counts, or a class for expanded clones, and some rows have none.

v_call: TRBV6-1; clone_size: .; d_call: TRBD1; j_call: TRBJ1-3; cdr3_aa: CAISGQGQPSPGNTIYF; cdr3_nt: TGTGCCATCAGTGGACAGGGACAGCCGAGTCCTGGAAACACCATATATTTT
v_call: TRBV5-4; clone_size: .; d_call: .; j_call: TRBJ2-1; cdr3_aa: CASSLGPERGNEQFF; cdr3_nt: TGTGCCAGCAGCTTGGGCCCCGAAAGGGGGAATGAGCAGTTCTTC
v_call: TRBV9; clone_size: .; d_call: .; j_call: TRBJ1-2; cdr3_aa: CASSSIGGDYGYTF; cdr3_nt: TGTGCCAGCAGCTCAATTGGGGGGGACTATGGCTACACCTTC
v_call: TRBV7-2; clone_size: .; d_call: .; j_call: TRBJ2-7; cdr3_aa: CASSLEGYSYEQYF; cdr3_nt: TGTGCCAGCAGCTTAGAGGGGTACTCCTACGAGCAGTACTTC
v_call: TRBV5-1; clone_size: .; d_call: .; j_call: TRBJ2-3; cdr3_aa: CASSSIGEGTQYF; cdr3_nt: TGCGCCAGCAGCTCAATCGGAGAAGGTACGCAGTATTTT
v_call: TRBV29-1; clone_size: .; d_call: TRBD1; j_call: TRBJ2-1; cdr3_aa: CSGGQGSYNEQFF; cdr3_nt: TGCAGCGGGGGACAGGGCTCCTACAATGAGCAGTTCTTC
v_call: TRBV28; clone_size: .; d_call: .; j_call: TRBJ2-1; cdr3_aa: CASRSREGLGNEQFF; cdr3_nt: TGTGCCAGCAGAAGCCGTGAGGGCCTAGGGAATGAGCAGTTCTTC
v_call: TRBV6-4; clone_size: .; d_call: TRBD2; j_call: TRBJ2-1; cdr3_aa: CASSETRVGLGNEQFF; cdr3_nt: TGTGCCAGCAGTGAGACGAGGGTTGGACTAGGCAATGAGCAGTTCTTC
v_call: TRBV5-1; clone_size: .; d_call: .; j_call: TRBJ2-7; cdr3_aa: CASSSHREAVNSYEQYF; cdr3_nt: TGCGCCAGCAGCAGTCACAGGGAGGCGGTCAACTCCTACGAGCAGTACTTC
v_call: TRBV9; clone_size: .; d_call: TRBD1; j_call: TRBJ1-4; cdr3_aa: CASSPHRGLGEKLFF; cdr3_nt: TGTGCCAGCAGCCCTCACAGGGGATTAGGGGAAAAACTGTTTTTT
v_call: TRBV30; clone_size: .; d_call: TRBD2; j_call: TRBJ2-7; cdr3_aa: CAAVGRGYEQYF; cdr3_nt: TGTGCCGCGGTCGGGCGGGGGTACGAGCAGTACTTC
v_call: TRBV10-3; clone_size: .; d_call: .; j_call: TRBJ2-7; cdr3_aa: CAIKQAGYEQYF; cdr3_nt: TGTGCCATCAAGCAGGCGGGGTACGAGCAGTACTTC
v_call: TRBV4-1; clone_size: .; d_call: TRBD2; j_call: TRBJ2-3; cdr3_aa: CASSQGTSGGASTDTQYF; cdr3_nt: TGCGCCAGCAGCCAAGGGACTAGCGGGGGGGCTAGCACAGATACGCAGTATTTT
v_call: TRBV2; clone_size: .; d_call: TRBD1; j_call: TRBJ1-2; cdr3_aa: CARKTWTGANDF; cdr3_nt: TGTGCCAGAAAAACCTGGACAGGCGCAAACGACTTC
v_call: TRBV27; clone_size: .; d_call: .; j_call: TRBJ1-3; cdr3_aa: CASSPTGQPGNTIYF; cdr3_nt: TGTGCCAGCAGTCCGACCGGTCAACCAGGAAACACCATATATTTT
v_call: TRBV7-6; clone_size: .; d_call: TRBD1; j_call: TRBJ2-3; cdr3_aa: CASSPTLGQRDTQYF; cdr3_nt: TGTGCCAGCAGCCCTACATTGGGACAGAGAGATACGCAGTATTTT
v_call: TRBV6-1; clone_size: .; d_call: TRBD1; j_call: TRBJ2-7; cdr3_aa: CASSEAQGTVDNEQYF; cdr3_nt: TGTGCCAGCAGTGAAGCGCAAGGGACAGTTGATAACGAGCAGTACTTC
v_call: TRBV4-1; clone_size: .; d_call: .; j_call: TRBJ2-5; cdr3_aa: CASSPDSQETQYF; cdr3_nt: TGCGCCAGCAGCCCCGACAGTCAAGAGACCCAGTACTTC
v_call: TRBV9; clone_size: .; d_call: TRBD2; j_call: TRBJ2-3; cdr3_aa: CASSVWVSGGEPDTQYF; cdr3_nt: TGTGCCAGCAGCGTATGGGTGTCGGGAGGGGAACCAGATACGCAGTATTTT
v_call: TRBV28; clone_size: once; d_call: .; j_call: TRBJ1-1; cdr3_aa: CASIQAGAYTEAFF; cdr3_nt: TGTGCCAGCATCCAAGCCGGGGCTTACACTGAAGCTTTCTTT
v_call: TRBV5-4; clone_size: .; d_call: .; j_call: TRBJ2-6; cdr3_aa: CASSTGPGANVLTF; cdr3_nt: TGTGCCAGCAGCACAGGGCCTGGGGCCAACGTCCTGACTTTC
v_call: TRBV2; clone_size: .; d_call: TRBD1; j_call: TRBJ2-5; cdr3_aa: CASSTYPGQSSAETQYF; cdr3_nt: TGTGCCAGCAGTACATATCCGGGACAGTCATCCGCAGAGACCCAGTACTTC
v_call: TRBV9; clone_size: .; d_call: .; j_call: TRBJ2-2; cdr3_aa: CASRDRSYTGELFF; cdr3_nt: TGTGCCAGCAGAGACAGGTCCTACACCGGGGAGCTGTTTTTT
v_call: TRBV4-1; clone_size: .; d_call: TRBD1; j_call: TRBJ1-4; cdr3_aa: CASSPTQGREKLFF; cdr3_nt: TGCGCCAGCAGCCCGACACAGGGGAGGGAAAAACTGTTTTTT
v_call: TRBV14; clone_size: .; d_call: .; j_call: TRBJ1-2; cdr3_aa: CASSQDRDWDGYTF; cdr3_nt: TGTGCCAGCAGCCAAGACAGGGACTGGGATGGCTACACCTTC
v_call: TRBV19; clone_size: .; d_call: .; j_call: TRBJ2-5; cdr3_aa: CASKTSKETQYF; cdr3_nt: TGTGCCAGTAAGACTAGTAAAGAGACCCAGTACTTC
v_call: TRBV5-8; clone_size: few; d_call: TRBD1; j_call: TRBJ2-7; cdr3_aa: CASSLDLTGGDYEQYF; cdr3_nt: TGTGCCAGCAGCTTGGATCTGACAGGGGGCGATTACGAGCAGTACTTC
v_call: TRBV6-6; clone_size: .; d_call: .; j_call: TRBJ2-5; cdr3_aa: CASSYVQGEQTQYF; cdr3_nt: TGTGCCAGCAGTTACGTTCAGGGCGAGCAGACCCAGTACTTC
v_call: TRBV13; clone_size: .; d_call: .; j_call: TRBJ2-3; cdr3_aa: CASSKGLENTDTQYF; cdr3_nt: TGTGCCAGCAGCAAGGGACTTGAGAACACAGATACGCAGTATTTT